One and the same sample provided the 19 T cell receptor beta chains below, sequenced in a study of cytomegalovirus exposure and HLA in healthy donors (TCRdb year 2017). Library preparation was by the immunoSEQ multiplex PCR assay. Held by TCRdb, this immuneACCESS table contains in-frame sequences only and omits some clones. Under half of the omission traces to an unresolved V gene where checked; the cause of the rest is unknown. The sample table lists 50,000 to 70,000 clones, 85% to 95% of them with a count of one. The ten most abundant clones make up approximately 6% of the sample. Material: PBMCs. The receptor set was obtained from a woman under 30 in good health and CMV-seropositive.

The CDR3 DNA sequence: TGTGCCAGCAGCAACGGACAGGGGACCTACGAGCAGTACTTC. It codes for CASSNGQGTYEQYF. The chain employs TRBV6-5 and TRBJ2-7, with 9 bases identical to TRBD1. In germline, CDR1 is MNHEY, CDR2 SVGAGI. The CDR3 runs to 14 residues. V trimming: 6 bases; J trimming: 2 bases; junction bases outside the gene matches: 5.

The gene calls are TRBV2 and TRBJ2-3, with a weak D call TRBD2 (6 bases). The CDR3 length is 15 residues. In germline, CDR1 is SNHLY, CDR2 FYNNEI. With 6 bases removed from V and 2 bases from J, the gap between germline ends came to 15 bases. The CDR3 nucleotides read TGTGCCAGCAGAAACCGGGACTGGAACACAGATACGCAGTATTTT. This sequence encodes CASRNRDWNTDTQYF.

V and J are TRBV28 and TRBJ2-1; 7 positions match TRBD2. Germline CDR1 and CDR2: MDHEN and SYDVKM. The CDR3 runs 15 residues. With 4 bases clipped from V and 3 bases from J, the junction kept 6 bases outside the gene matches. CDR3 coding DNA: TGTGCCAGCAGTTACGGGGGAGGGAACTACAATGAGCAGTTCTTC. It codes for CASSYGGGNYNEQFF.

This chain links TRBV7-8 with TRBJ1-4; D is possibly TRBD1 (6 bases). V lost 2 bases and J 8 bases, leaving 12 bases between the germline ends. The CDR3 sequence is 14 residues long. Per germline, CDR1 SGHVS and CDR2 FQNEAQ. As DNA, the CDR3 is TGTGCCAGCAGCTTATGGGTTCAGGGGGAAAAACTGTTTTTT. Translated, it gives CASSLWVQGEKLFF.

V usage is TRBV29-1 and J usage is TRBJ1-1; D perhaps matches TRBD1 (6 bases). V was clipped by 7 bases and J by 6 bases, with 18 bases between them. This CDR3 comprises 13 residues. Germline V gives CDR1 SQVTM, CDR2 ANQGSEA. The CDR3 region has the DNA TGCAGCGGTTCAATTGACAGGACAGCTGAAGCTTTCTTT. It encodes CSGSIDRTAEAFF.

The V call is TRBV6-1, the J call TRBJ1-6; D perhaps matches TRBD1 (6 bases). The CDR3 is 15 residues long. Germline CDR1 reads MNHNS; CDR2 reads SASEGT. Trimming pared 8 bases from V and 8 bases from J, leaving 19 bases between. DNA for the CDR3: TGTGCCAGCGCCCCCACCATCGGGGGGCATTCACCCCTCCACTTT. It translates to CASAPTIGGHSPLHF.

This chain joins TRBV11-3 and TRBJ1-5; D is possibly TRBD1 (5 bases). Germline V lookup: CDR1 SGHNT, CDR2 YENEEA. The V end lost 0 bases, the J end lost 2 bases, and 8 bases lay between the germline ends. This CDR3 contains 15 residues. The CDR3 here is CASSLDLQGNQPQHF. In nucleotides, the CDR3 is TGTGCCAGCAGCTTAGATCTACAGGGCAATCAGCCCCAGCATTTT.

The chain joins TRBV7-9 to TRBJ1-2; unclear D gene. The V and J ends lost 4 bases and 2 bases respectively, with 20 bases between them. The CDR3 is 17 amino acids. Germline V CDR1 and CDR2: SEHNR, FQNEAQ (reference sequence). The CDR3 here is CASSSRTGRVENYGYTF. CDR3 nucleotides: TGTGCCAGCAGCTCCCGAACTGGGAGGGTCGAGAACTATGGCTACACCTTC.

The V call is TRBV6-6, the J call TRBJ1-1; a possible D gene is TRBD1 (5 bases). Per the germline V gene, CDR1 is MNHNY and CDR2 is SVGAGI (reference sequence). The CDR3 extends over 13 amino acids. V gave up 5 bases and J gave up 2 bases, with 9 bases separating them. The CDR3 here is CASSHTGNTEAFF. DNA of the CDR3: TGTGCCAGCAGTCACACAGGAAACACTGAAGCTTTCTTT.

This clone was counted a single time. The chain links TRBV5-1 to TRBJ1-4, with D perhaps matching TRBD1 (5 bases). V gave up 0 bases and J gave up 5 bases, with 5 bases separating them. The CDR3 is made up of 13 amino acids. Germline V gives CDR1 SGHRS, CDR2 YFSETQ. In nucleotides, the CDR3 is TGCGCCAGCAGCTTGGCAGGGAATGAAAAACTGTTTTTT. It codes for CASSLAGNEKLFF.

The V call is TRBV28, the J call TRBJ1-2; D may be TRBD1 (5 bases). Germline loops: CDR1 MDHEN, CDR2 SYDVKM. Deletions cut 3 bases from V and 5 bases from J, with 10 bases between. The CDR3 consists of 13 residues. In nucleotides, the CDR3 is TGTGCCAGCAGTTTGCAGGGCCCTTATGGCTACACCTTC. It is translated as CASSLQGPYGYTF.

The rearrangement uses TRBV6-1 and TRBJ1-1; D is possibly TRBD1 (5 bases). Germline V gene lookup returns CDR1 MNHNS and CDR2 SASEGT. V lost 7 bases, J lost 1 base, and 10 bases lay in between. The CDR3 sequence is 13 residues long. The CDR3 protein is CASNLDRNTEAFF. Here the CDR3 DNA reads TGTGCCAGCAACCTCGACAGGAACACTGAAGCTTTCTTT.

V is TRBV19 and J is TRBJ2-2; the match to TRBD1 covers 7 bases. After removal of 6 bases from V and 3 bases from J, the junction contained 4 bases not matched to a gene. The germline V gene has CDR1 LNHDA and CDR2 SQIVND (reference sequence). The CDR3 extends over 14 amino acids. The CDR3 protein is CASRAGTDTGELFF. In DNA, the CDR3 is TGTGCCAGTAGGGCCGGGACAGACACCGGGGAGCTGTTTTTT.

This chain joins TRBV9 and TRBJ1-2; 8 positions agree with TRBD1. CDR1 and CDR2 (germline): SGDLS, YYNGEE. V trimming: 4 bases; J trimming: 3 bases; junction bases outside the gene matches: 5. CDR3 length: 14 amino acids. This CDR3 is CASSSPTGDYGYTF. For the CDR3, the DNA is TGTGCCAGCAGCTCCCCGACAGGGGACTATGGCTACACCTTC.

The chain combines TRBV30 with TRBJ2-4, with 12 bases that match TRBD2. Germline loops: CDR1 GTSNPN, CDR2 SVGIG (reference sequence). This CDR3 is built from 19 residues. V dropped 3 bases and J dropped 1; count of bases not matched to a gene: 13. CDR3 protein: CAWRFPGLAGGLAKNIQYF. CDR3 DNA: TGTGCCTGGAGATTCCCCGGGCTAGCGGGGGGGCTGGCCAAAAACATTCAGTACTTC.

The sample holds a few counts of this clone. This CDR3 reads CASSAGTGQSYSPLHF. CDR3 nucleotides: TGTGCCAGCAGCGCCGGGACAGGACAATCATATTCACCCCTCCACTTT. The chain employs TRBV9 and TRBJ1-6; TRBD1 agrees at 8 bases. Per germline, CDR1 SGDLS and CDR2 YYNGEE. J gave up 8 bases and V 3 bases, and 10 bases lay outside the gene matches. The CDR3 loop spans 16 amino acids. The full variable domain, its missing parts supplied by reference TRBV9 and TRBJ1-6, is DSGVTQTPKHLITATGQRVTLRCSPRSGDLSVYWYQQSLDQGLQFLIQYYNGEERAKGNILERFSAQQFPDLHSELNLSSLELGDSALYFCASSAGTGQSYSPLHFGNGTRLTVT.

The chain links TRBV5-8 to TRBJ2-7; TRBD1 matches at 9 bases. V was pared by 3 bases and J by 2 bases, with 3 bases of the junction left unmatched. The CDR3 length is 14 residues. Germline CDR1 and CDR2: SGHTS and YDEGEE. The CDR3 reads CASSYRDRAYEQYF. The CDR3 DNA sequence: TGTGCCAGCAGCTACCGGGACAGGGCCTACGAGCAGTACTTC.

The V and J genes are TRBV9 and TRBJ2-3; D ambiguous. V lost 2 bases to trimming and J lost 3 bases, with 7 bases between them. The CDR3 extends over 13 amino acids. Germline V gene sequence: CDR1 SGDLS, CDR2 YYNGEE. The CDR3 nucleotides are TGTGCCAGCAGCGTTTTATTAACAGATACGCAGTATTTT. This translates into CASSVLLTDTQYF.

The V call is TRBV7-2, the J call TRBJ1-6, with D perhaps TRBD1 (5 bases). The CDR3 covers 14 residues. The germline V gene has CDR1 SGHTA and CDR2 FQGNSA. Trimming stripped 9 bases from V and 7 bases from J, with 16 bases between. The CDR3 DNA follows: TGTGCCAGTCGCATTGCGACAGCAAATTCACCCCTCCACTTT. It yields the protein CASRIATANSPLHF.